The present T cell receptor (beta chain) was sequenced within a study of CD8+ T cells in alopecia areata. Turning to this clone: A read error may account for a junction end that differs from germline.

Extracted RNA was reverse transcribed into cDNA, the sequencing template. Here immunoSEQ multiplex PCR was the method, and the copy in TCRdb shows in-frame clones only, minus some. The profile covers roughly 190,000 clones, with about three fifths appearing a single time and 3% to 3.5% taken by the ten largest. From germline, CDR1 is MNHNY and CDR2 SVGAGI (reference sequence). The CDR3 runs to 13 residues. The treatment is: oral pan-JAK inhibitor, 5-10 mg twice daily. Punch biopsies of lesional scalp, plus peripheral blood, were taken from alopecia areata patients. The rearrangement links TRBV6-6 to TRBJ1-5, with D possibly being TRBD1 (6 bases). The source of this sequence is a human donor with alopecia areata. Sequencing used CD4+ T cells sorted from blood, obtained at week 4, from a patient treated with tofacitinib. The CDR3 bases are TGTGCCCGCAGGGGTTCGGGCAATCAGCCCCAGCATTTT. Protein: CARRGSGNQPQHF.